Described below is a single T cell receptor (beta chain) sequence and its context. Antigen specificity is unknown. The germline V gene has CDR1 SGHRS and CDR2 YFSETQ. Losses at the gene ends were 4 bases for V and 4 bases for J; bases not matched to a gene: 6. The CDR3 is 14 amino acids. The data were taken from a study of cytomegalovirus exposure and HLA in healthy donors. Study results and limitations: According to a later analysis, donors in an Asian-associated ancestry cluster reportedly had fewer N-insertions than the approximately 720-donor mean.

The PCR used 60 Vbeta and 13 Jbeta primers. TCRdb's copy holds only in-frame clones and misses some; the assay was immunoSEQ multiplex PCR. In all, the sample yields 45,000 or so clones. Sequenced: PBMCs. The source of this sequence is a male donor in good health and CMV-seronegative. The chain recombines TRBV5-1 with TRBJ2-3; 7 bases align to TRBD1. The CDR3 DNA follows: TGCGCCAGCAGCACCCGGACAGGTTCAGATACGCAGTATTTT. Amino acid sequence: CASSTRTGSDTQYF.